The entry below describes one TCR beta chain. The antigen is undetermined. A read error may account for a junction end that differs from germline. Some clones are missing from TCRdb's copy, which holds only in-frame ones; the method was immunoSEQ multiplex PCR. Here the sample spans 90,000 to 100,000 clones, roughly four fifths being singletons. This sample stems from a study of OX40 agonist ivuxolimab in advanced cancers. Overall study context: A mean age of around 66 years, range roughly 23 to 85, was recorded, and roughly 80% were male. Enrollees could have had prior anti-PD-1, anti-PD-L1 or anti-CTLA-4 therapy, which more than 30% had received.

The CDR3 covers 17 residues. Germline V lookup: CDR1 LNHNV, CDR2 YYDKDF (reference sequence). Findings of the study overall: Among the lowest levels of clonal expansion were found in partial responders at 0.1-3.0 mg/kg.

The sequence came from an adult with an advanced solid tumor such as melanoma, head and neck, liver or kidney cancer. The source was CD4+ or CD8+ T cells sorted from blood, collected in a trial of the OX40 agonist ivuxolimab. V is TRBV15 and J is TRBJ2-1; 12 bases align to TRBD2. The CDR3 DNA reads as TGTGCCACCAGCCGAGACCCGACTAGCGGGAGAGGGGATGAGCAGTTCTTC. Protein sequence: CATSRDPTSGRGDEQFF.